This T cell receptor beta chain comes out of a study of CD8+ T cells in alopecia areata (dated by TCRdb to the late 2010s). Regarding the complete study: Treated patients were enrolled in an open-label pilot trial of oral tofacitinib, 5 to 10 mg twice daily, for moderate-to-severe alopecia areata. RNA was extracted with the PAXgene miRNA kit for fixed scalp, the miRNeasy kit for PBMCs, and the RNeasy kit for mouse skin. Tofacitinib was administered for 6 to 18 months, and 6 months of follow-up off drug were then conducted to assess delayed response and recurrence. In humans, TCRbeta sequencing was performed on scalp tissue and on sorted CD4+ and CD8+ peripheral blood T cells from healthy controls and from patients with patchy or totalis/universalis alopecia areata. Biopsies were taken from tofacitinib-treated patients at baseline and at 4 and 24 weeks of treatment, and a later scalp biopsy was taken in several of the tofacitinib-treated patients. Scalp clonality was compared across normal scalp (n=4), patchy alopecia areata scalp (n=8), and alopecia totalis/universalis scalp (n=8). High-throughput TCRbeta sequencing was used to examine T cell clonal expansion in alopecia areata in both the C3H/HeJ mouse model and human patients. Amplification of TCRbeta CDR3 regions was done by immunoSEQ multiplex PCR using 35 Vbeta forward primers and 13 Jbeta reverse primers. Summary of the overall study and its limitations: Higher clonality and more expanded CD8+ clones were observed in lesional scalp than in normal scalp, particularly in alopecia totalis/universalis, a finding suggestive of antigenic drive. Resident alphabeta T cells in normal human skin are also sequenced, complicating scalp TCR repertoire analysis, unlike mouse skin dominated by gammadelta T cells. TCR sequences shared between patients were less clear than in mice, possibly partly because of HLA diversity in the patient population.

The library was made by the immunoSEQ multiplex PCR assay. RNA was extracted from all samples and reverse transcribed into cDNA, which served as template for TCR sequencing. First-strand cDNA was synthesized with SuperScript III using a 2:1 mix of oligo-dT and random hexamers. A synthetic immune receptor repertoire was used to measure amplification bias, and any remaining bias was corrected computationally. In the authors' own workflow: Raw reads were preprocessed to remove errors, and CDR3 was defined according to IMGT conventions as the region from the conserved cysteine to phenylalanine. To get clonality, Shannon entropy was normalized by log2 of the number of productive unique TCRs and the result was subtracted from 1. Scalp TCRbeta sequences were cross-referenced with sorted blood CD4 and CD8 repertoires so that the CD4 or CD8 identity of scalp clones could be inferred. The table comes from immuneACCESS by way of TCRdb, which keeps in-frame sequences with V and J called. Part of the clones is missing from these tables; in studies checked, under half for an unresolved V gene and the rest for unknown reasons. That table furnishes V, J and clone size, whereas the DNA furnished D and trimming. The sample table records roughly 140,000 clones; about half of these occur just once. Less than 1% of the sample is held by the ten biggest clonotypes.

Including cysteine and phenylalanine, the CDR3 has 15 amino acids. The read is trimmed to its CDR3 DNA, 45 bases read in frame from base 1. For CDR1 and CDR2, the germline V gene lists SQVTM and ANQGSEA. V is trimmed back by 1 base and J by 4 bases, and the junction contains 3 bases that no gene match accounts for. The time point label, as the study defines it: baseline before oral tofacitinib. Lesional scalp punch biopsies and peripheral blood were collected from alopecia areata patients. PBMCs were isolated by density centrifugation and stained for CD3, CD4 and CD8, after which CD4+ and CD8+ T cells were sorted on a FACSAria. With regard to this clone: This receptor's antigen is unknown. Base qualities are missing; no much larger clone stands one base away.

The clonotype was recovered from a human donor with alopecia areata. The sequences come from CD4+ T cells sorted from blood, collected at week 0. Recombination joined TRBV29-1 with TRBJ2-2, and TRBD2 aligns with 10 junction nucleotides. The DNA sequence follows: TGCAGCGTTGAAGGAGCGGGAGGGCTCACCGGGGAGCTGTTTTTT. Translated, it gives CSVEGAGGLTGELFF.